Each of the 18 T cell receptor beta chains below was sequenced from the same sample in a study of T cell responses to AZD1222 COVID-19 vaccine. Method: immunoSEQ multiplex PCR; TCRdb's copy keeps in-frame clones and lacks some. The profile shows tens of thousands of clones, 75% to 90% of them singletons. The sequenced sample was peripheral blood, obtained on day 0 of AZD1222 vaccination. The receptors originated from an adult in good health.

CDR3 protein: CASSPDITYGYTF. The DNA for the CDR3 is TGTGCCAGCAGTCCGGACATAACCTATGGCTACACCTTC. The chain links TRBV6-5 to TRBJ1-2, with D possibly being TRBD1 (5 bases). Germline CDR1 reads MNHEY; CDR2 reads SVGAGI. V lost 5 bases and J 4 bases, leaving 11 bases between the germline ends. This CDR3 has 13 amino acids.

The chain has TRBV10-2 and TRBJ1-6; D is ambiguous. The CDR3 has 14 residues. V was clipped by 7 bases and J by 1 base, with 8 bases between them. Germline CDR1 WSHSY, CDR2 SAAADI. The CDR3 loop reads CASTADSYNSPLHF. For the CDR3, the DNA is TGCGCCAGCACAGCGGATTCCTATAATTCACCCCTCCACTTT.

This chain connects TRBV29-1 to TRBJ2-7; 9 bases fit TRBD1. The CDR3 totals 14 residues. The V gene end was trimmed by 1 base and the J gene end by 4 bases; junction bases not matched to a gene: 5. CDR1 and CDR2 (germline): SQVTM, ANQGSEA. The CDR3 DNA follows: TGCAGCGTTGAAGGGGACAGGGCTGAATACGAGCAGTACTTC. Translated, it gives CSVEGDRAEYEQYF.

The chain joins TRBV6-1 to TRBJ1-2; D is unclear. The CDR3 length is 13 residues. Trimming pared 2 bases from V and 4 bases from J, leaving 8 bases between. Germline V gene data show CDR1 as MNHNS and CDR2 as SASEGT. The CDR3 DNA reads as TGTGCCAGCAGTGAACCGGGAGGCTATGGCTACACCTTC. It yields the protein CASSEPGGYGYTF.

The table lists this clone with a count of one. CDR3 DNA: TGCGCCAGCAGCTTGGCCCCGGGGGGAGAGTTGGAAAAACTGTTTTTT. This codes for CASSLAPGGELEKLFF. The gene calls are TRBV5-1 and TRBJ1-4; a possible D gene is TRBD1 (5 bases). Germline CDR1 SGHRS, CDR2 YFSETQ. With 0 bases removed from V and 8 bases from J, the gap between germline ends came to 17 bases. This CDR3 region has 16 residues.

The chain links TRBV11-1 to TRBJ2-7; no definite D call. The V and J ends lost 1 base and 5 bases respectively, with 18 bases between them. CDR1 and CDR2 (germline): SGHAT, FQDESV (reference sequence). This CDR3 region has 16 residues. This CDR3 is CASSLGVSRFGNEQYF. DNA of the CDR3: TGTGCCAGCAGCTTAGGGGTTTCCAGGTTTGGGAACGAGCAGTACTTC.

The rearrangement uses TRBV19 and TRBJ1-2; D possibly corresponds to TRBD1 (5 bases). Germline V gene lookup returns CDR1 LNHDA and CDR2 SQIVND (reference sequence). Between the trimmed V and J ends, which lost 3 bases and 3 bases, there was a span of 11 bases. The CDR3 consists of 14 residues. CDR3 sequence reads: CASSIIGVDYGYTF. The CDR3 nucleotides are TGTGCCAGTAGTATTATAGGGGTAGACTATGGCTACACCTTC.

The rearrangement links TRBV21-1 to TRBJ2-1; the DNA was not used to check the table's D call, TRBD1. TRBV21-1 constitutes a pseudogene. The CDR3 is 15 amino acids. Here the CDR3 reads CARPPGQGSYNEQFF. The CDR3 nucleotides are TGTGCCAGACCTCCGGGACAGGGTTCCTACAATGAGCAGTTCTTC.

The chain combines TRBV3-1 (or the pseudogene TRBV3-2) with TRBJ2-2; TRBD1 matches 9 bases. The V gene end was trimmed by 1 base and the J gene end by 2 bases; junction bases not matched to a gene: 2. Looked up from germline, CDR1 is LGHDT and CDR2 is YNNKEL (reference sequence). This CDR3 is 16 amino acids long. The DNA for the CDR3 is TGTGCCAGCAGCCAAGGGGGACAGGGTAACACCGGGGAGCTGTTTTTT. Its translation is CASSQGGQGNTGELFF.

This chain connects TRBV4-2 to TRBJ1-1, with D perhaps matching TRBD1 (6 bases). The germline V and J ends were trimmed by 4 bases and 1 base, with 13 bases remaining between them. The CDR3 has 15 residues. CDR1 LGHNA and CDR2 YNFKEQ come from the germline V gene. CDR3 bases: TGTGCCAGCAGCCGGGGGGGGGCCTGGAACACTGAAGCTTTCTTT. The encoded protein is CASSRGGAWNTEAFF.

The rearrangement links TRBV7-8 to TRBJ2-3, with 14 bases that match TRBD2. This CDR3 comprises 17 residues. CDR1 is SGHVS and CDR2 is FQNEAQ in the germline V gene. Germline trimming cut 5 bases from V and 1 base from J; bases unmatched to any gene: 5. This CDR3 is CASSLGLAGVGTDTQYF. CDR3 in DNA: TGTGCCAGCAGCCTGGGACTAGCGGGAGTTGGCACAGATACGCAGTATTTT.

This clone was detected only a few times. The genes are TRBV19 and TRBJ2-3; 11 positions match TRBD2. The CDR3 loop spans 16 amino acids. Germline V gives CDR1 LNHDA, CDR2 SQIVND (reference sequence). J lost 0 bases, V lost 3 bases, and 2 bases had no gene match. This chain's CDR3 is CASSIRLAGSTDTQYF. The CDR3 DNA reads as TGTGCCAGTAGTATCAGACTAGCGGGGAGCACAGATACGCAGTATTTT.

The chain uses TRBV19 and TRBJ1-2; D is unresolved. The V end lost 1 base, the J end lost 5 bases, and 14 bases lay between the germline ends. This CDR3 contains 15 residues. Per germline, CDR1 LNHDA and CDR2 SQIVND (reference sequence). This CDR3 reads CASSIAGGFPYGYTF. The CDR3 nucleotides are TGTGCCAGTAGTATAGCGGGCGGATTCCCATATGGCTACACCTTC.

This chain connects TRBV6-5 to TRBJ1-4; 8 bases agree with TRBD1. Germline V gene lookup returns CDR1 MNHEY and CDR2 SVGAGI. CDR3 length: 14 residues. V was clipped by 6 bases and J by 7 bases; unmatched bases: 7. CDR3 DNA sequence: TGTGCCAGCAGGCCTGGACAGGGCCTTGAAAAACTGTTTTTT. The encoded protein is CASRPGQGLEKLFF.

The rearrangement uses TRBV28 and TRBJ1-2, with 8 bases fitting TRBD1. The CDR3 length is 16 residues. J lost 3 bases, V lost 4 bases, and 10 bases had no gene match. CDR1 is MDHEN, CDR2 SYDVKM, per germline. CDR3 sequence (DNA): TGTGCCAGCAGTTCGGACAGGGATCTATGGTACTATGGCTACACCTTC. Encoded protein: CASSSDRDLWYYGYTF.

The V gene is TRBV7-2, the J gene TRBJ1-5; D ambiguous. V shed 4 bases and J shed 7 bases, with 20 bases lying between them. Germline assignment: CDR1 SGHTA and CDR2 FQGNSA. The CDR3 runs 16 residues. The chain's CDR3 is CASSSADGGRSQPQHF. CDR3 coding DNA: TGTGCCAGCAGCTCCGCAGACGGAGGCAGATCGCAGCCCCAGCATTTT.

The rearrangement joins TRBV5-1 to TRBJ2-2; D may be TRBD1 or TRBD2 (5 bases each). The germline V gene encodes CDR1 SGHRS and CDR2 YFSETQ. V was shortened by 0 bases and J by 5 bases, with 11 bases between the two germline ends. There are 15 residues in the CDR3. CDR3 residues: CASSLVGEGTGELFF. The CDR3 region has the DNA TGCGCCAGCAGCTTGGTCGGCGAGGGGACCGGGGAGCTGTTTTTT.

CDR3 sequence (DNA): TGTGCCAGCAGCTTATTCCTCTCTTACGAGCAGTACTTC. As protein: CASSLFLSYEQYF. The gene calls are TRBV7-3 and TRBJ2-7; D not certain. Trimming removed 2 bases at V and 4 bases at J, with 9 bases between. Germline V gene data show CDR1 as SGHTA and CDR2 as FQGTGA. This CDR3 contains 13 residues.